Listed here are 2 T cell receptor beta chains from one sample, sequenced in a study of cytomegalovirus exposure and HLA in healthy donors. The study ran its PCR with 60 Vbeta and 13 Jbeta primers. TCRdb's copy holds only in-frame clones and misses some; the assay was immunoSEQ multiplex PCR. Here the sample spans over 150,000 clones, around 80% being singletons. The source material was PBMCs. These receptor sequences come from a woman in her twenties or thirties in good health and CMV-seropositive.

This clone was picked up one time. The genes are TRBV18 and TRBJ1-1; tentatively, D is TRBD1 (5 bases). The V end lost 4 bases, the J end lost 4 bases, and 13 bases lay between the germline ends. In germline, CDR1 is KGHSH, CDR2 LQKENI. The CDR3 spans 14 residues. The CDR3 is CASSRIGASTEAFF. The CDR3 DNA is TGTGCCAGCTCACGTATAGGGGCAAGCACTGAAGCTTTCTTT.

The chain recombines TRBV5-4 with TRBJ2-7; 12 bases are shared with TRBD2. The CDR3 is 14 residues long. The germline CDR1 and CDR2 sequences are SGHNT and YYREEE (reference sequence). Trimming took 9 bases from V and 7 from J; bases not matched to a gene: 11. The CDR3 protein is CATPLVTSGGEQYF. CDR3 DNA sequence: TGTGCCACCCCTCTTGTGACTAGCGGGGGTGAGCAGTACTTC.